This T cell receptor beta chain was sequenced for a study of lymphopenia after photon versus proton radiotherapy. Findings and caveats of the study: Photon-treated patients lost naive T cells and TCR diversity; proton-treated stayed stable.

CDR3 length: 16 residues. Germline V CDR1 and CDR2: SGHDN, FVKESK. V lost 1 base and J 0 bases, leaving 10 bases between the germline ends. Remarks on this clone: The antigen is unknown.

TCRdb's copy holds only in-frame clones and misses some; the assay was immunoSEQ multiplex PCR. The sample consists of more than 70,000 clones, approximately 82% of them appearing once. V usage is TRBV14 and J usage is TRBJ1-3; D gene uncertain. The starting material was peripheral blood, obtained from a patient treated with proton-based radiotherapy. The TCR was taken from a man between 60 and 75 years old with pancreatic cancer. CDR3 residues: CASSQVSMSSGNTIYF. Written as DNA, the CDR3 is TGTGCCAGCAGCCAAGTCAGTATGAGCTCTGGAAACACCATATATTTT.